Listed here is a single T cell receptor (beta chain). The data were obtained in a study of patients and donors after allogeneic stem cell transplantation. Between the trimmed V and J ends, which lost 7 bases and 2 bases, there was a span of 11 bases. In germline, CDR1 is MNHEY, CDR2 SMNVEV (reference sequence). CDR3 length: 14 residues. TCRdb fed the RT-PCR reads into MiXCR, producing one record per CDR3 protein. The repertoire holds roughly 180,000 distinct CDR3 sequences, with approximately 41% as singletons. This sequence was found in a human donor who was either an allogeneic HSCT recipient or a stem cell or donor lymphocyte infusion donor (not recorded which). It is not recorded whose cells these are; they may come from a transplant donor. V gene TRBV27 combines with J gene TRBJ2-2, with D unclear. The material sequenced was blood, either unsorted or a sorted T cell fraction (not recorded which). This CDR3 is CASTFTENTGELFF. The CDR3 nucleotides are TGTGCCAGCACCTTCACAGAAAACACCGGGGAGCTGTTTTTT.